Detailed here is one T cell receptor (beta chain). Its cognate antigen is unknown. This sample is drawn from a study of response to subunit inactivated influenza vaccine. General study points: After each seasonal influenza vaccination, few new T cells are recruited, the authors suggested.

The CDR3 loop spans 16 amino acids. The V gene lost 2 bases and the J gene lost 7 bases, with 19 bases spanning the gap. CDR1 and CDR2 from the germline V gene are SGHRS and YFSETQ. TCRdb independently ran MiXCR on the RT-PCR reads; one entry per CDR3 protein. The top ten hold roughly 10% of the sample, which has 530,000 or so distinct CDR3 sequences, 10% to 15% seen once. The chain recombines TRBV5-1 with TRBJ2-1; D may be TRBD2 (5 bases). The source is a man aged 45-65 years who received an inactivated influenza vaccine. Sequencing was performed on PBMCs from blood, taken on the day of vaccination. CDR3: CASSLGDYSPRNEQFF. Here the CDR3 DNA reads TGCGCCAGCAGCTTAGGAGACTATTCCCCGCGGAATGAGCAGTTCTTC.